The source of this T cell receptor beta chain is a study of blood T cell repertoires in COVID-19. Adults between about 18 and 89 years of age took part from 20 to 25 US areas. Recovered status applied to Cohort 3 donors who had two consecutive negative PCRs. It also applied to those with clearance or with symptom resolution. Method: immunoSEQ multiplex PCR; TCRdb's copy keeps in-frame clones and lacks some. The repertoire holds some 370,000 clones, with 75% to 90% as singletons. The V and J ends lost 0 bases and 2 bases, in that order; junction bases with no gene match: 9. Per the germline V gene, CDR1 is SGHRS and CDR2 is YFSETQ. The CDR3 has 17 amino acids. This clone was recorded a few times.

This sequence joins TRBV5-1 and TRBJ1-1; TRBD1 matches at 8 bases. The sample taken for sequencing was PBMCs or T cells enriched from blood (not recorded which). This clonotype was sampled from a woman aged 45-59 years who had recovered from COVID-19. The CDR3: CASSLDPTGGTNTEAFF. For the CDR3, the DNA is TGCGCCAGCAGCTTGGATCCAACAGGGGGAACCAACACTGAAGCTTTCTTT. The whole variable domain, remainder taken from reference TRBV5-1 and TRBJ1-1, is KAGVTQTPRYLIKTRGQQVTLSCSPISGHRSVSWYQQTPGQGLQFLFEYFSETQRNKGNFPGRFSGRQFSNSRSEMNVSTLELGDSALYLCASSLDPTGGTNTEAFFGQGTRLTVV.